These 3 T cell receptor beta chains came from one sample sequenced in a study of cytomegalovirus exposure and HLA in healthy donors. The study ran its PCR with 60 Vbeta and 13 Jbeta primers. Data came from immunoSEQ multiplex PCR; TCRdb stores just in-frame clones and leaves some out. The data hold roughly 200,000 clones, with 75% to 80% observed a single time. The sample was PBMCs. These TCRs come from a female donor in good health and CMV-seronegative.

V gene TRBV18 combines with J gene TRBJ2-7; D might be TRBD1 (5 bases). Germline CDR1 is KGHSH and CDR2 is LQKENI. CDR3 length: 13 residues. V lost 4 bases, J lost 2 bases, and 9 bases lay in between. The CDR3 bases are TGTGCCAGCTCACGGACACCGACCTACGAGCAGTACTTC. Translation gives CASSRTPTYEQYF.

The gene calls are TRBV5-4 and TRBJ2-5, with D possibly being TRBD1 (6 bases). The J call may be faulty, since TRBJ2-7 better matches the DNA end. This CDR3 spans 14 amino acids. Germline V gene data show CDR1 as SGHNT and CDR2 as YYREEE (reference sequence). In DNA form, the CDR3 reads TGTGCCAGCAGCTTGGGACAGGCACCAGTCGAGCAGTACTTC. Translation gives CASSLGQAPVEQYF.

The chain is built from TRBV5-4 and TRBJ2-3; D unclear. Germline loops: CDR1 SGHNT, CDR2 YYREEE (reference sequence). V was shortened by 4 bases and J by 3 bases, with 9 bases between the two germline ends. The CDR3 runs 13 residues. The CDR3 nucleotides read TGTGCCAGCAGCGTTACCGGGACAGATACGCAGTATTTT. Amino acids: CASSVTGTDTQYF.